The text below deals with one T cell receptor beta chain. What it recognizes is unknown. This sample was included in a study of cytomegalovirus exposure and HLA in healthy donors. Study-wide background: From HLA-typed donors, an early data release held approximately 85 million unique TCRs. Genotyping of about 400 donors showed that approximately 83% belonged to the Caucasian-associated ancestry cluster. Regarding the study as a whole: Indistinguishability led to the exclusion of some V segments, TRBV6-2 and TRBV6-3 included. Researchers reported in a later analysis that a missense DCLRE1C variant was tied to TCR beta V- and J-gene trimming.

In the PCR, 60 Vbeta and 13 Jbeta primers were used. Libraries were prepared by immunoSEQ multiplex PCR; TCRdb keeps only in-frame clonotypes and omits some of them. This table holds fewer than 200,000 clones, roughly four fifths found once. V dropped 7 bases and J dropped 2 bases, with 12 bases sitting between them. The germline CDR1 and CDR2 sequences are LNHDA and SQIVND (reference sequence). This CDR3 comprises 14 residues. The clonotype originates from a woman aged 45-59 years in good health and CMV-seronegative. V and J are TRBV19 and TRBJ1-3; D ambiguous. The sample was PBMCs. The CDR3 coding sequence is TGTGCCAGTATGGAGGGATCGGCTGGAAACACCATATATTTT. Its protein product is CASMEGSAGNTIYF.